Listed here is a single T cell receptor beta chain. Antigen: not known. This record belongs to a study of response to subunit inactivated influenza vaccine. Deletions cut 2 bases from V and 8 bases from J, with 13 bases between. This CDR3 region has 14 residues. Germline V gene sequence: CDR1 SGHTA, CDR2 FQGTGA. TCRdb re-called the RT-PCR reads with MiXCR, one entry per CDR3 protein. This sample has 590,000 or so distinct CDR3 sequences; about 15% occur once, and the top ten carry about 7.4%. Points from the study as a whole: Only a handful of new T cells, the authors suggested, are recruited with each seasonal influenza vaccination.

The specimen was PBMCs from blood, collected 14 days before vaccination. The V call is TRBV7-3, the J call TRBJ2-1, with D possibly being TRBD1 (6 bases). The TCR comes from a man aged 50 or older who received an inactivated influenza vaccine. CDR3 in DNA: TGTGCCAGCAGCTTACAGGCCCCAGGGGATGAGCAGTTCTTC. It specifies CASSLQAPGDEQFF.